Below are 3 T cell receptor beta chains sequenced from a single sample in a study of long-term antiretroviral therapy in people with HIV. Researchers report immunoSEQ v3.0 was run at survey level. Only in-frame clones appear in the TCRdb table, and some are missing; sequencing was by immunoSEQ multiplex PCR. The sample holds about 24,000 clones, 65% to 90% seen once. The specimen comprised unsorted PBMCs, sampled 3 years after starting antiretroviral therapy. The receptors derive from a man aged 50-59 years with HIV.

The gene calls are TRBV6-5 and TRBJ1-5; 7 positions match TRBD1. This CDR3 comprises 16 residues. With V trimmed by 4 bases and J by 4 bases, 10 bases remained unmatched. Germline-derived CDR1 and CDR2 are MNHEY and SVGAGI. The CDR3, as DNA: TGTGCCAGCAGTTCTTCCTTGGACAGGATAAATCAGCCCCAGCATTTT. This gives the protein CASSSSLDRINQPQHF.

V usage is TRBV5-1 and J usage is TRBJ2-7, with TRBD1 matching 8 bases. CDR1 is SGHRS, CDR2 YFSETQ, per germline. V shed 4 bases and J 4 bases; nucleotides not matched to a gene: 10. The CDR3 sequence is 15 residues long. The DNA for the CDR3 is TGCGCCAGCAGCCGACAGGGGACCGGAACGTACGAGCAGTACTTC. As protein: CASSRQGTGTYEQYF.

This chain joins TRBV6-6 and TRBJ1-2; D might be TRBD1 (6 bases). V was clipped by 7 bases and J by 8 bases, with 11 bases between them. The CDR3 runs 11 residues. Germline CDR1 is MNHNY and CDR2 is SVGAGI (reference sequence). The CDR3 sequence: CASNREGGYTF. CDR3 coding DNA: TGTGCCAGCAACAGGGAGGGCGGCTACACCTTC.